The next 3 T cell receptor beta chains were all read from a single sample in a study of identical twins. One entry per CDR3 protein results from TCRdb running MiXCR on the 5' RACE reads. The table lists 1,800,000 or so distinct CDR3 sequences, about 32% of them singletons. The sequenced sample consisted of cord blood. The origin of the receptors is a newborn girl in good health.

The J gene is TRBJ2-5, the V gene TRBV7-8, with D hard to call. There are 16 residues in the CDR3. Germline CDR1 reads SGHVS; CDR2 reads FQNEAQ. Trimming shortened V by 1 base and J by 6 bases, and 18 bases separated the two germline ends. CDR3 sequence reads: CASSLEGLVQAKTQYF. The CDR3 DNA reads TGTGCCAGCAGCTTAGAAGGGTTGGTTCAAGCAAAGACCCAGTACTTC.

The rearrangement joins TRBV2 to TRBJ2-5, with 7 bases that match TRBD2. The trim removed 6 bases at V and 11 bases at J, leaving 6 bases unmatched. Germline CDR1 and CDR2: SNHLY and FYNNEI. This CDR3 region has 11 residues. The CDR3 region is CASRDPREQYF. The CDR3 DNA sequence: TGTGCCAGCAGGGACCCGCGGGAGCAGTACTTC.

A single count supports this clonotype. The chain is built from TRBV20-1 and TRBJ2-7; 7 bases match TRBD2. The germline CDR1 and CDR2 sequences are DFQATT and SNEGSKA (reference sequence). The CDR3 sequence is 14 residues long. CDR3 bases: TGCAGCGCCCACTTTGGTCTAGCGGCCTGGGAGCAGTACTTC. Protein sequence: CSAHFGLAAWEQYF.